This T cell receptor (beta chain) is drawn from a study of cytomegalovirus exposure and HLA in healthy donors. Study background: Early release data held about 92 million unique TCRs from HLA-typed donors.

Though nominally healthy at sampling, donors likely had unrecorded immune exposures. Use of 60 Vbeta and 13 Jbeta primers characterized the PCR. Profiling relied on immunoSEQ multiplex PCR, and the TCRdb table lists in-frame clones only, not all of them. This table holds over 100,000 clones, under 90% found once. Worth noting for this clone: The antigen is not known.

Findings and limits, study-wide: Cytomegalovirus association was assigned to around 150 TCR beta chains. A missense variant in DCLRE1C was later tied to TCR beta V- and J-gene trimming.

The sequence was obtained from a woman aged 25-40 years in good health and CMV-seronegative. The sample consisted of PBMCs.

The CDR3 sequence: CATTAGRGYGYTF. DNA of the CDR3: TGTGCCACCACGGCAGGGAGGGGATATGGCTACACCTTC. The rearrangement uses TRBV15 and TRBJ1-2; possibly TRBD1 for D (5 bases). V was shortened by 7 bases and J by 5 bases, with 14 bases between the two germline ends. The CDR3 is 13 residues long. Germline lookup yields CDR1 LNHNV and CDR2 YYDKDF (reference sequence).